Presented here are 2 T cell receptor beta chains from one specimen sequenced in a study of vaccination effects on CD4 cells after COVID-19. Researchers isolated CD4+ T cells once approximately eleven days of culture had elapsed. No antigen is known for these receptors. TCRdb's copy holds only in-frame clones and misses some; the assay was immunoSEQ multiplex PCR. The data contain about 64,000 clones, more than 60% of them singletons. The sequences come from CD4+ T cells from PBMCs cultured without peptide, collected before COVID-19 vaccination. Receptors were obtained from a human donor who had a prior SARS-CoV-2 infection.

In this sample, this clone turned up once. The J gene is TRBJ1-1, the V gene TRBV7-9; no definite D call. V dropped 5 bases and J dropped 7 bases, with 11 bases sitting between them. Germline loops: CDR1 SEHNR, CDR2 FQNEAQ (reference sequence). The length of the CDR3 is 12 residues. The CDR3, as DNA: TGTGCCAGCAGCCCCCAGGCGGGTGAAGCTTTCTTT. Encoded protein: CASSPQAGEAFF.

The chain combines TRBV12-3 or TRBV12-4 with TRBJ2-5; D ambiguous. The CDR3 spans 13 residues. V shed 3 bases and J shed 0 bases, with 5 bases lying between them. CDR3 protein: CASSFGNQETQYF. The CDR3 coding sequence is TGTGCCAGCAGTTTCGGCAACCAAGAGACCCAGTACTTC.